This T cell receptor beta chain was sequenced during a study of blood T cells in healthy people across ages. Findings and caveats of the study: TCR beta diversity tracked closely with naive T cell percentage.

Healthy individuals of Caucasian origin from Russia, aged roughly 6 to 100, served as donors. V gave up 6 bases and J gave up 2 bases, with 10 bases separating them. The CDR3 length is 13 residues. Germline V lookup: CDR1 LNHNV, CDR2 YYDKDF (reference sequence). A J-beta primer mix and a sample-barcoded 5' primer were used in a second PCR of roughly 7 to 12 cycles. All samples gave at least 2.5 million CDR3-containing paired-end reads. TCRdb fed the 5' RACE reads into MiXCR, producing one record per CDR3 protein. The sample holds about 1.8 million distinct CDR3 sequences, around 50% seen once. Regarding this clonotype: What it binds is unknown.

Sequenced material: blood. The TCR comes from a middle-aged woman in good health. This sequence joins TRBV15 and TRBJ2-5; D gene ambiguous. The CDR3 bases are TGTGCCACCAGAACTGATTATCAAGAGACCCAGTACTTC. Its protein is CATRTDYQETQYF.